One and the same sample provided the 11 T cell receptor beta chains below, sequenced in a study of blood T cell repertoires in COVID-19. Measured with immunoSEQ multiplex PCR; TCRdb has only the in-frame clones, and not every one. The sample has tens of thousands of clones, 79% seen once. The specimen was peripheral blood. The receptors shown here come from a human donor in a cohort sampled during active COVID-19.

V gene TRBV5-1 combines with J gene TRBJ1-3, with 9 bases that match TRBD1. The CDR3 runs 16 residues. V dropped 4 bases and J dropped 0; count of bases not matched to a gene: 5. CDR1 and CDR2 from the germline V gene are SGHRS and YFSETQ. The chain's CDR3 is CASSSTGGASGNTIYF. CDR3 coding DNA: TGCGCCAGCAGCAGTACAGGGGGCGCCTCTGGAAACACCATATATTTT.

V is TRBV19 and J is TRBJ2-2; the match to TRBD2 covers 10 bases. This CDR3 is 15 amino acids long. After removal of 10 bases from V and 7 bases from J, the junction contained 12 bases not matched to a gene. CDR1 LNHDA and CDR2 SQIVND come from the germline V gene (reference sequence). CDR3 bases: TGTGCCACTGAAGCAGCGGGAGGGCGTGTCGGGGAGCTGTTTTTT. This codes for CATEAAGGRVGELFF.

V gene TRBV12-3 or TRBV12-4 combines with J gene TRBJ2-5; D remains ambiguous. The CDR3 has 13 amino acids. Between the trimmed V and J ends, which lost 2 bases and 3 bases, there was a span of 7 bases. CDR3 DNA: TGTGCCAGCAGTTTAATAGGAGAAGAGACCCAGTACTTC. Its translation is CASSLIGEETQYF.

The chain has TRBV5-1 and TRBJ1-1; TRBD1 might be the D (5 bases). The V gene lost 0 bases and the J gene lost 3 bases, with 12 bases spanning the gap. The germline V gene has CDR1 SGHRS and CDR2 YFSETQ. This CDR3 spans 15 amino acids. DNA of the CDR3: TGCGCCAGCAGCTTGGAGTCTTCAGGGTACACTGAAGCTTTCTTT. Translating it yields CASSLESSGYTEAFF.

The chain combines TRBV5-1 with TRBJ1-6; D unresolved. Per germline, CDR1 SGHRS and CDR2 YFSETQ. Trimming stripped 0 bases from V and 8 bases from J, with 12 bases between. This CDR3 has 15 residues. The CDR3 DNA is TGCGCCAGCAGCTTGGTCCCCCCGCCGGATTCACCCCTCCACTTT. Its protein product is CASSLVPPPDSPLHF.

The chain carries TRBV18 and TRBJ1-6, with 9 bases lining up with TRBD1. Looked up from germline, CDR1 is KGHSH and CDR2 is LQKENI. This CDR3 comprises 15 residues. V was pared by 5 bases and J by 10 bases, with 9 bases of the junction left unmatched. DNA for the CDR3: TGTGCCAGCTCATCTACGGACAGGGGTAGATCACCCCTCCACTTT. Protein product: CASSSTDRGRSPLHF.

The chain carries TRBV5-1 and TRBJ2-4; possibly TRBD1 for D (5 bases). Germline-derived CDR1 and CDR2 are SGHRS and YFSETQ. Deletions cut 3 bases from V and 1 base from J, with 11 bases between. The CDR3 contains 15 residues. CDR3: CASSSTRQAKNIQYF. The CDR3 DNA reads as TGCGCCAGCAGCTCGACGCGACAGGCCAAAAACATTCAGTACTTC.

This chain links TRBV2 with TRBJ2-7; 9 nucleotides line up with TRBD1. The germline CDR1 and CDR2 sequences are SNHLY and FYNNEI. The CDR3 contains 14 residues. V dropped 8 bases and J dropped 2; count of bases not matched to a gene: 7. CDR3 sequence reads: CASPEGQGTYEQYF. For the CDR3, the DNA is TGTGCCAGCCCAGAGGGACAGGGCACCTACGAGCAGTACTTC.

The genes are TRBV5-4 and TRBJ1-1; D possibly corresponds to TRBD1 (5 bases). V lost 0 bases and J lost 1, with 10 bases in between. This CDR3 region has 15 residues. The germline V gene encodes CDR1 SGHNT and CDR2 YYREEE (reference sequence). DNA for the CDR3: TGTGCCAGCAGCTTGGCCCGGGGGGAGAACACTGAAGCTTTCTTT. This encodes CASSLARGENTEAFF.

This clone was detected only a few times. The chain couples TRBV2 to TRBJ1-4; D unclear. In germline, CDR1 is SNHLY, CDR2 FYNNEI. The CDR3 extends over 13 amino acids. Trimming cost V 3 bases and J 11 bases, with 13 bases left between them. The CDR3 reads CASSDPQARKLFF. The CDR3 nucleotides are TGTGCCAGCAGTGATCCTCAGGCCCGGAAACTGTTTTTT.

J is TRBJ1-6 and V is TRBV5-5; 11 bases match TRBD1. J lost 8 bases, V lost 2 bases, and 3 bases had no gene match. The CDR3 is made up of 15 amino acids. Germline V gene sequence: CDR1 SGHKS, CDR2 YYEKEE (reference sequence). CDR3 bases: TGTGCCAGCAGCTTTCGGACAGGGGGCTATTCACCCCTCCACTTT. Translating it yields CASSFRTGGYSPLHF.